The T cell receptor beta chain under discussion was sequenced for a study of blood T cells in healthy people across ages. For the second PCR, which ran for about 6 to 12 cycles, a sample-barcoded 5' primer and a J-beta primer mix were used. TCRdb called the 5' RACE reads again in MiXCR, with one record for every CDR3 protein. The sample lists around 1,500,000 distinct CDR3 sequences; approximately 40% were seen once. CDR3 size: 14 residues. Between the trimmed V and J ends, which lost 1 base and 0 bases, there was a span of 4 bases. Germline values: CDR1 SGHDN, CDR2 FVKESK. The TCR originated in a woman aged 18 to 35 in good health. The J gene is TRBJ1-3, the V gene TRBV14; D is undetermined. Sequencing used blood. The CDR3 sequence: CASSQVGSGNTIYF. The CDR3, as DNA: TGTGCCAGCAGCCAAGTAGGCTCTGGAAACACCATATATTTT.